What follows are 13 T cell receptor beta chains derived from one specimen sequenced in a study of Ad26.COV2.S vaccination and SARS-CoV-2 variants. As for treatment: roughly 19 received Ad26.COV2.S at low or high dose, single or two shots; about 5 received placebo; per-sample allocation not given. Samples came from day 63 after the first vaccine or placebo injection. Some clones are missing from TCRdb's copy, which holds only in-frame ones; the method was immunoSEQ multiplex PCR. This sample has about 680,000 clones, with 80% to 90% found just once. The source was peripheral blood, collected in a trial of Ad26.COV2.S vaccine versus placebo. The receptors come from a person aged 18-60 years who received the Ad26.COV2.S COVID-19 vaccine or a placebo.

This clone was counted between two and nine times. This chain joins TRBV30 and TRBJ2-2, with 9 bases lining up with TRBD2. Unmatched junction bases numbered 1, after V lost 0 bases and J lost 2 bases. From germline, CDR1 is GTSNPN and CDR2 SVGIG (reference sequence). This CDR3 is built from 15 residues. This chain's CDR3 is CAWSVAGGNTGELFF. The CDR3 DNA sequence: TGTGCCTGGAGTGTAGCGGGGGGAAACACCGGGGAGCTGTTTTTT.

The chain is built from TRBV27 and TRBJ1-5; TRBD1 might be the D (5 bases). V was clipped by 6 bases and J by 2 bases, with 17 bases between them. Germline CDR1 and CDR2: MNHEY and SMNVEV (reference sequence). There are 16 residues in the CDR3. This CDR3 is CASSLAGMGRNQPQHF. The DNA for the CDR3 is TGTGCCAGCAGCCTCGCAGGGATGGGGCGCAATCAGCCCCAGCATTTT.

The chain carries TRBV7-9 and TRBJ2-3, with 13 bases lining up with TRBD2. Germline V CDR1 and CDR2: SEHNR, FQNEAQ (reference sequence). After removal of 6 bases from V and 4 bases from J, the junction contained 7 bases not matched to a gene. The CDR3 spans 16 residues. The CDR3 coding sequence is TGTGCCAGCAGACCAACTAGCGGGGGGGTGGCAGATACGCAGTATTTT. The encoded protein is CASRPTSGGVADTQYF.

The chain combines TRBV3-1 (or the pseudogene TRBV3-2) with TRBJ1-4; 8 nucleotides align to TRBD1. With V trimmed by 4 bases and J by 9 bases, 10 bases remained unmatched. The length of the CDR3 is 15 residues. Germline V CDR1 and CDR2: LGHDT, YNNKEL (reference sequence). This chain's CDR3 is CASSLGTGGSQKLFF. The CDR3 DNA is TGTGCCAGCAGCCTCGGGACAGGCGGTAGTCAAAAACTGTTTTTT.

The CDR3: CASSLVLGTDTQYF. Written as DNA, the CDR3 is TGTGCCAGCAGCTTAGTTCTCGGGACAGATACGCAGTATTTT. This chain links TRBV11-2 with TRBJ2-3, with D uncertain. Trimming shortened V by 1 base and J by 3 bases, and 8 bases separated the two germline ends. Germline-derived CDR1 and CDR2 are SGHAT and FQNNGV. The CDR3 totals 14 residues.

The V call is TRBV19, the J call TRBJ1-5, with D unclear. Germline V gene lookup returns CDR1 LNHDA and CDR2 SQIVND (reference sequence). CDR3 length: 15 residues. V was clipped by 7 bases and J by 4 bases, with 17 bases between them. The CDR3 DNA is TGTGCCAGTACCCGGAGTGTTGCGGTAAATCAGCCCCAGCATTTT. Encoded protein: CASTRSVAVNQPQHF.

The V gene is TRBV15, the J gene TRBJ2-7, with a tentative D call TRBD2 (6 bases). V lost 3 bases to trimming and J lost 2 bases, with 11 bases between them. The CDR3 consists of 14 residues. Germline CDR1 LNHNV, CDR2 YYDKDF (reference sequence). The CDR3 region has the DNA TGTGCCACCAGCAGGGGGGACTCGACCTACGAGCAGTACTTC. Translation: CATSRGDSTYEQYF.

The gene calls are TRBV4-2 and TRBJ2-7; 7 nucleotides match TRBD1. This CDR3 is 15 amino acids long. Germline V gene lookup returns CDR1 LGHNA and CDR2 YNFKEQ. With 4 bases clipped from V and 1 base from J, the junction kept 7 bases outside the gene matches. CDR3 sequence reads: CASSPYTTGSYEQYF. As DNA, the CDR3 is TGTGCCAGCAGCCCTTATACGACAGGGTCCTACGAGCAGTACTTC.

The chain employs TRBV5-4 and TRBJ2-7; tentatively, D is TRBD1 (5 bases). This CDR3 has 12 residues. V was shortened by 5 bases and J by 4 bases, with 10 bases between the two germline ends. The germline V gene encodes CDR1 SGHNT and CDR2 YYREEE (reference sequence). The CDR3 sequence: CASRTDSYEQYF. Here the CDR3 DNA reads TGTGCCAGCAGAACAGACAGTTACGAGCAGTACTTC.

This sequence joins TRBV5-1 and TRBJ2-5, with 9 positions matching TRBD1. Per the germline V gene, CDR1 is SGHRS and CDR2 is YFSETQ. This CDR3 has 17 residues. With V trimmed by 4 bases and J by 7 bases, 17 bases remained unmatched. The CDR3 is CASSPLLEGQGRGTQYF. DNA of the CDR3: TGCGCCAGCAGCCCTCTGCTTGAGGGACAGGGCCGAGGGACCCAGTACTTC. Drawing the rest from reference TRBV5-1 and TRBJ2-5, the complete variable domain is KAGVTQTPRYLIKTRGQQVTLSCSPISGHRSVSWYQQTPGQGLQFLFEYFSETQRNKGNFPGRFSGRQFSNSRSEMNVSTLELGDSALYLCASSPLLEGQGRGTQYFGPGTRLLVL.

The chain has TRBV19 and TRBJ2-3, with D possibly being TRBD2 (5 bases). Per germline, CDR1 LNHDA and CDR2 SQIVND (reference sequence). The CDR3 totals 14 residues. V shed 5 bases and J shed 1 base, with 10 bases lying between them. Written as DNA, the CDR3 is TGTGCCAGTAGTGGAGGACGTGGCACAGATACGCAGTATTTT. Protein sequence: CASSGGRGTDTQYF. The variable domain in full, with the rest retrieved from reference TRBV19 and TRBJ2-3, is DGGITQSPKYLFRKEGQNVTLSCEQNLNHDAMYWYRQDPGQGLRLIYYSQIVNDFQKGDIAEGYSVSREKKESFPLTVTSAQKNPTAFYLCASSGGRGTDTQYFGPGTRLTVL.

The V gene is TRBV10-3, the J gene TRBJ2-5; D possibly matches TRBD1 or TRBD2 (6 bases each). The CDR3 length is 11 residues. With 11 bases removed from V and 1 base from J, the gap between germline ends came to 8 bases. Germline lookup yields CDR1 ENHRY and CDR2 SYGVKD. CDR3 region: CAGGGQETQYF. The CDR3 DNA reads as TGTGCCGGAGGGGGCCAAGAGACCCAGTACTTC.

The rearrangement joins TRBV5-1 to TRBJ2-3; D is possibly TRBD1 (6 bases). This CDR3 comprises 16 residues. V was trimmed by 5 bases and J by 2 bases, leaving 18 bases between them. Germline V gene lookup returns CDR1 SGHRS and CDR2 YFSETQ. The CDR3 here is CASSTPPQGTTDTQYF. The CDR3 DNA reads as TGCGCCAGCAGTACACCACCACAGGGTACCACAGATACGCAGTATTTT. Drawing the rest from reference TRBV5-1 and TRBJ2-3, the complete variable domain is KAGVTQTPRYLIKTRGQQVTLSCSPISGHRSVSWYQQTPGQGLQFLFEYFSETQRNKGNFPGRFSGRQFSNSRSEMNVSTLELGDSALYLCASSTPPQGTTDTQYFGPGTRLTVL.